This TCR beta chain was documented in a study of shared clonotypes between healthy human individuals. At the level of the study: Per donor, three plates held CD4 naive cells, three held CD4 memory, two held CD8 naive and one held CD8 memory.

Whole-study findings and limits: Large depth notwithstanding, sorted-subset sequencing proved incomplete by rarefaction.

The naive CD8 subset, CD45RO-negative cells positively selected for CCR7, excluded terminally differentiated effector memory CD45RA+ cells. A note on this clone: No antigen is known for it.

As originally analysed: Sequence data from immunoSEQ were junction-only and lacked quality scores; consequently, filtering differed. TCRdb keeps only in-frame clones here, not all; method: immunoSEQ multiplex PCR. That table supplies the V and J calls and clone size; D and trimming were determined from the DNA. The sample lists around 2.1 million clones; more than 85% were seen once. Material: naive CD8+ T cells from PBMCs. This receptor was identified in a man younger than 35 in good health. Some clones in this sample may be carry-over from other donors' samples.

CDR3 loop: CASQGWEANSPQHF. The CDR3 DNA reads TGTGCCAGCCAGGGTTGGGAGGCGAACAGCCCCCAGCATTTT. The chain has TRBV19 and TRBJ1-5; tentative D call: TRBD1 (5 bases). The CDR3 consists of 14 residues. V lost 9 bases and J 10 bases, leaving 22 bases between the germline ends. CDR1 is LNHDA, CDR2 SQIVND, per germline (reference sequence).